The following is a TCR beta chain sequence with its context. Its antigen is undetermined. These data originate in a study of CD8+ T cells in alopecia areata. Study-level findings and limits: Affected scalp, especially in alopecia totalis/universalis, had a higher clonality than normal scalp did. Sequencing of scalp tissue also captures the resident alphabeta T cells of normal skin. Whereas mice showed it more clearly, TCR sharing across patients was murkier, possibly because of HLA.

This CDR3 contains 14 residues. V was pared by 4 bases and J by 4 bases, with 5 bases of the junction left unmatched. CDR1 is SEHNR and CDR2 is FQNEAQ in the germline V gene (reference sequence). Once RNA had been extracted, it was reverse transcribed into cDNA to act as the sequencing template. The method was immunoSEQ multiplex PCR; TCRdb's version includes in-frame clones alone and lacks a portion of them. The table lists around 190,000 clones, more than 50% of them singletons. PBMCs were stained for CD3, CD4 and CD8, and CD4+ and CD8+ T cells were sorted. Sequencing input: CD8+ T cells sorted from blood. The chain couples TRBV7-9 to TRBJ1-1; 8 bases fit TRBD1. This receptor was taken from a human donor in good health. Here the CDR3 reads CASSWTGYGTEAFF. The CDR3 nucleotides read TGTGCCAGCAGCTGGACAGGGTACGGCACTGAAGCTTTCTTT.